The clone carrying this T cell receptor beta chain has more than one count but fewer than ten. Its cognate antigen is unknown. This record comes from a study of T cells after yellow fever vaccination. Whole-study findings and limits: By day 5 rather than day 15, the secondary response had peaked, though it was weaker. There was a possibility that FACS-sorted repertoires contained abundant clonotypes contaminating from the bulk population. A limited proportion of clonotypes was detected within both the CD4 and CD8 compartments.

As TCR cDNA was made by 5'RACE template switching, a universal primer site and UMIs were added. TCRdb re-derived calls from the 5' RACE reads in MiXCR, one entry per CDR3 protein. Of some 260,000 distinct CDR3 sequences listed, around 4.9% were seen once; the top ten hold more than 3%. CDR1 MNHEY and CDR2 SVGEGT come from the germline V gene. This CDR3 is built from 14 residues. With 10 bases removed from V and 0 bases from J, the gap between germline ends came to 10 bases. This chain uses TRBV6-2 or TRBV6-3 with TRBJ2-6; D is undetermined. This sequence was found in a man aged 18-30 years who received the YFV17D yellow fever vaccine. The source material was CD4+ T cells sorted from PBMCs, sampled on the day of the yellow fever booster vaccination. The CDR3 DNA follows: TGTGCCACCCCCGCGAGCTCTGGGGCCAACGTCCTGACTTTC. Translation: CATPASSGANVLTF.